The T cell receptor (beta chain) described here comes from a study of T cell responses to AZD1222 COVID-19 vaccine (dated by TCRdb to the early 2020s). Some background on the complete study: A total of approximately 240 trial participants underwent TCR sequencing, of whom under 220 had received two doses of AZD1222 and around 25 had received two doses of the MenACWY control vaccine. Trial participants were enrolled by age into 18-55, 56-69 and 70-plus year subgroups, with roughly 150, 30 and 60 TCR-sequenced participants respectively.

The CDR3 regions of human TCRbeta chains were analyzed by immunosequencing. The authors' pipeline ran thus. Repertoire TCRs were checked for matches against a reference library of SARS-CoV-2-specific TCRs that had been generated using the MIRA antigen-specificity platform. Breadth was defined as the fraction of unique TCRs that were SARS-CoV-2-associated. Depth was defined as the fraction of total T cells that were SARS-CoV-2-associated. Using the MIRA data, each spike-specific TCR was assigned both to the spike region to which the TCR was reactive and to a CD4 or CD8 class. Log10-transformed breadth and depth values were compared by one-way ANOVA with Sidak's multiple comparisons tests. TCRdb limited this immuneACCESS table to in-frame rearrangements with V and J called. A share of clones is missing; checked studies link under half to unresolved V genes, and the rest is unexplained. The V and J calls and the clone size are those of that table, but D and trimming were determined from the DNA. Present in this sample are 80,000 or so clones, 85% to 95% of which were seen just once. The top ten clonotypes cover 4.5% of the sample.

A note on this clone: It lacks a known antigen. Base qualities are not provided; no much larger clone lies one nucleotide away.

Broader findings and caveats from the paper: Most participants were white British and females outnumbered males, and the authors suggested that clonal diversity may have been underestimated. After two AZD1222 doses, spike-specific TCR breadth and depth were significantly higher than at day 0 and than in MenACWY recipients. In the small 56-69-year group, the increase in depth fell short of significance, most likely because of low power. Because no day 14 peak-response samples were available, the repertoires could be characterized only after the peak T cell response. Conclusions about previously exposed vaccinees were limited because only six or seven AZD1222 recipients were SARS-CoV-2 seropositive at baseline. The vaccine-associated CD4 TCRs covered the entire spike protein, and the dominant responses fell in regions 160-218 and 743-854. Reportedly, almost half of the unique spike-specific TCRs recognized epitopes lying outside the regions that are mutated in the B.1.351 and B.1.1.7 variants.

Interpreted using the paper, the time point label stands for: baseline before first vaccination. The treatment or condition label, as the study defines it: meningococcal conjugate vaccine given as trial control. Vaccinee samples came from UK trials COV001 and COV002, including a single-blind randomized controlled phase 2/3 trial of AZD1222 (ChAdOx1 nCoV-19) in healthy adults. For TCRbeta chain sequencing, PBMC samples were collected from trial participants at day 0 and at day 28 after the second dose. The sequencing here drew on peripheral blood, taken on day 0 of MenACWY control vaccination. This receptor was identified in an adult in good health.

The nucleotides read TGTGCCAGCAGCGCTAGAAATATGTCCCTCTACGAGCAGTACTTC. Translated, this is CASSARNMSLYEQYF. The rearranged chain carries TRBV7-9 and TRBJ2-7; the D gene lacks a confident call. At the junction V is shortened by 5 bases and J by 3 bases, with 17 bases in between. The cysteine opens and the phenylalanine closes a CDR3 of 15 amino acids. Of the read, only the CDR3 DNA is kept; its 45 bases are in frame from base 1. The germline V gene (reference sequence) provides CDR1 SEHNR and CDR2 FQNEAQ.